This is a list of T cell receptor beta chains from one sample in a study of a mutant IDH1 vaccine in newly diagnosed glioma. Clones were sequenced by immunoSEQ multiplex PCR, and TCRdb holds only the in-frame ones, with some missing. This sample has about 88,000 clones; roughly 80% occur once, and the top ten carry less than 5.5%. Sequences were derived from PBMCs, sampled from a glioma patient treated with radiotherapy, temozolomide or both. These receptors were taken from a man aged 40-55 years with glioma. Some clones in this sample may be carry-over from other donors' samples. The CDR3 runs from the conserved cysteine through the conserved F or W. The D gene is left open where the match is weak. Part of the rows lack a size; the others show once, few, many or a class for expanded clones.

J gene,V gene,D gene,clone size,CDR3 DNA,CDR3 protein
TRBJ2-5,TRBV2,TRBD1,.,TGTGCCAGCAGAGTAATGACAGGGGGTAGAGAGACCCAGTACTTC,CASRVMTGGRETQYF
TRBJ1-4,TRBV2,.,.,TGTGCCAGCACGAGGGTTCTTAATGAAAAACTGTTTTTT,CASTRVLNEKLFF
TRBJ1-4,TRBV7-2,.,.,TGTGCCAGCAGGTCCGGTGGAAGTATTGGTGAAAAACTGTTTTTT,CASRSGGSIGEKLFF
TRBJ2-6,TRBV5-1,.,few,TGCGCCAGCAGCTTGGCGATCGGGTCTGGGGCCAACGTCCTGACTTTC,CASSLAIGSGANVLTF
TRBJ1-6,TRBV7-2,.,.,TGTGCCAGCAGCTTTATTGGAACATCACCCCTCCACTTT,CASSFIGTSPLHF
TRBJ1-2,TRBV25-1,.,.,TGTGCCAGCAGTCCCGGTACGGACTATGGCTACACCTTC,CASSPGTDYGYTF
TRBJ2-7,TRBV7-8,.,.,TGTGCCAGCAGCTTGGGCGGGCCGGGGTACGAGCAGTACTTC,CASSLGGPGYEQYF
TRBJ2-1,TRBV5-1,TRBD1,.,TGCGCCAGCAGCCCTGGGACAGGGGGACCGTACAATGAGCAGTTCTTC,CASSPGTGGPYNEQFF
TRBJ1-3,TRBV5-5,TRBD1,.,TGTGCCAGCAGCTCGACAGGGATCGGCACCATATATTTT,CASSSTGIGTIYF
TRBJ2-7,TRBV10-2,.,.,TGCGCCAGCAGTGCCGAGCGGACCTACGAGCAGTACTTC,CASSAERTYEQYF
TRBJ1-2,TRBV15,.,.,TGTGCCACCAGCAGAGATCGATACGCCGGCGGAGCCAGGGGCTATGGCTACACCTTC,CATSRDRYAGGARGYGYTF